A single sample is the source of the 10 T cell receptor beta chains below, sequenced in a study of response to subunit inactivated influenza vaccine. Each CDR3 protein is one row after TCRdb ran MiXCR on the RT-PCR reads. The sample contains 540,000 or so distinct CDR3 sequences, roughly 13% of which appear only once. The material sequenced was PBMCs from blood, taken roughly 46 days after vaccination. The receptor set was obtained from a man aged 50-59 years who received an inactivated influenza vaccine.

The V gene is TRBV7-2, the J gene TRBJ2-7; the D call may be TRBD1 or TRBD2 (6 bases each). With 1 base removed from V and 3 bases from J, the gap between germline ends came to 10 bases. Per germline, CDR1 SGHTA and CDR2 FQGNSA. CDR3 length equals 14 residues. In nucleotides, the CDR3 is TGTGCCAGCAGCTTAGGGGGGGCGATCTACGAGCAGTACTTC. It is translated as CASSLGGAIYEQYF. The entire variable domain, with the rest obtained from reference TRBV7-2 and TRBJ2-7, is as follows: GAGVSQSPSNKVTEKGKDVELRCDPISGHTALYWYRQSLGQGLEFLIYFQGNSAPDKSGLPSDRFSAERTGGSVSTLTIQRTQQEDSAVYLCASSLGGAIYEQYFGPGTRLTVT.

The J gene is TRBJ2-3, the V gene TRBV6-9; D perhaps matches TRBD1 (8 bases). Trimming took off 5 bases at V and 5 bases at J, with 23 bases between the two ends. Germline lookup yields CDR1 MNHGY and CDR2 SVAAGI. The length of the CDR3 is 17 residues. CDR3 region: CASSKGQGDRGGDTQYF. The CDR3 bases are TGTGCCAGCAGTAAAGGACAGGGTGATAGGGGGGGAGATACGCAGTATTTT.

This CDR3 is CASSKTDREGYNEQFF. The CDR3 DNA is TGTGCCAGCAGCAAAACGGACAGGGAGGGATACAATGAGCAGTTCTTC. This rearrangement joins TRBV5-5 to TRBJ2-1; D is perhaps TRBD1 (8 bases). CDR3 length: 16 amino acids. The V end lost 4 bases, the J end lost 4 bases, and 18 bases lay between the germline ends. CDR1 and CDR2 (germline): SGHKS, YYEKEE (reference sequence).

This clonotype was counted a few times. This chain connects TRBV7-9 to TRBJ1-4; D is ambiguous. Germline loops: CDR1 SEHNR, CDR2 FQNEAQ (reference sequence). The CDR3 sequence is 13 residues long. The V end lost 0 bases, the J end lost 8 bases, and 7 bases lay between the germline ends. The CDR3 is CASSLASGEKLFF. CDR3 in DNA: TGTGCCAGCAGCTTAGCAAGCGGGGAAAAACTGTTTTTT.

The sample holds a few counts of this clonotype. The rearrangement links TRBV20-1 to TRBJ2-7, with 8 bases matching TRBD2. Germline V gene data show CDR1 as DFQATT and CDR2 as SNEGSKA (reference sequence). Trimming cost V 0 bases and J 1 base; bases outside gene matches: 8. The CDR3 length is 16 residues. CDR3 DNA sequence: TGCAGTGCTAGAGATTCAGCGGGAGCGGTGTCCTACGAGCAGTACTTC. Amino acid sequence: CSARDSAGAVSYEQYF.

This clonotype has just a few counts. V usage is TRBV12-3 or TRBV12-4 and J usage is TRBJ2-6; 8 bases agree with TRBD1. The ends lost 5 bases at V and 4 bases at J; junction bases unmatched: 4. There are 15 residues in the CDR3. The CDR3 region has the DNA TGTGCCAGCAGTCGGACAGGGTCCGGGGCCAACGTCCTGACTTTC. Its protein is CASSRTGSGANVLTF.

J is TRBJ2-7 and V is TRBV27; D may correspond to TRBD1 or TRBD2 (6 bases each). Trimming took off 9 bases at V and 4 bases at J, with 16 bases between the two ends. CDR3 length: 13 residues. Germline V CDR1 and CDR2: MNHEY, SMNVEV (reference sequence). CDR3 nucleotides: TGTGCCAGTGGAGGGGGAAGGGGTTACGAGCAGTACTTC. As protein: CASGGGRGYEQYF.

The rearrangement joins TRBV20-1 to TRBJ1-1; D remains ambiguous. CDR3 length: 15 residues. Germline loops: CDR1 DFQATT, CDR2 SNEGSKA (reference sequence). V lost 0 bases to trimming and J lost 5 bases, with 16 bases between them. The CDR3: CSARDRTSSFTEAFF. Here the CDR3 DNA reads TGCAGTGCTAGAGATCGCACGTCCTCTTTTACTGAAGCTTTCTTT.

The CDR3 DNA sequence: TGTGCCAGCAGTACGGGGCAGTCCACCGGGGAGCTGTTTTTT. Encoded protein: CASSTGQSTGELFF. This chain joins TRBV12-3 or TRBV12-4 and TRBJ2-2; D possibly matches TRBD1 or TRBD2 (5 bases each). V gave up 5 bases and J gave up 4 bases, with 11 bases separating them. CDR3 size: 14 residues.

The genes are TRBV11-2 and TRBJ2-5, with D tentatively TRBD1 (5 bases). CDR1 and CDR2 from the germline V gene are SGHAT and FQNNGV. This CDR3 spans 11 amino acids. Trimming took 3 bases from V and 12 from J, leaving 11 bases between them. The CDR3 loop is CASSFGIGEYF. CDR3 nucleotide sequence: TGTGCCAGCAGCTTTGGGATAGGGGAGTACTTC.